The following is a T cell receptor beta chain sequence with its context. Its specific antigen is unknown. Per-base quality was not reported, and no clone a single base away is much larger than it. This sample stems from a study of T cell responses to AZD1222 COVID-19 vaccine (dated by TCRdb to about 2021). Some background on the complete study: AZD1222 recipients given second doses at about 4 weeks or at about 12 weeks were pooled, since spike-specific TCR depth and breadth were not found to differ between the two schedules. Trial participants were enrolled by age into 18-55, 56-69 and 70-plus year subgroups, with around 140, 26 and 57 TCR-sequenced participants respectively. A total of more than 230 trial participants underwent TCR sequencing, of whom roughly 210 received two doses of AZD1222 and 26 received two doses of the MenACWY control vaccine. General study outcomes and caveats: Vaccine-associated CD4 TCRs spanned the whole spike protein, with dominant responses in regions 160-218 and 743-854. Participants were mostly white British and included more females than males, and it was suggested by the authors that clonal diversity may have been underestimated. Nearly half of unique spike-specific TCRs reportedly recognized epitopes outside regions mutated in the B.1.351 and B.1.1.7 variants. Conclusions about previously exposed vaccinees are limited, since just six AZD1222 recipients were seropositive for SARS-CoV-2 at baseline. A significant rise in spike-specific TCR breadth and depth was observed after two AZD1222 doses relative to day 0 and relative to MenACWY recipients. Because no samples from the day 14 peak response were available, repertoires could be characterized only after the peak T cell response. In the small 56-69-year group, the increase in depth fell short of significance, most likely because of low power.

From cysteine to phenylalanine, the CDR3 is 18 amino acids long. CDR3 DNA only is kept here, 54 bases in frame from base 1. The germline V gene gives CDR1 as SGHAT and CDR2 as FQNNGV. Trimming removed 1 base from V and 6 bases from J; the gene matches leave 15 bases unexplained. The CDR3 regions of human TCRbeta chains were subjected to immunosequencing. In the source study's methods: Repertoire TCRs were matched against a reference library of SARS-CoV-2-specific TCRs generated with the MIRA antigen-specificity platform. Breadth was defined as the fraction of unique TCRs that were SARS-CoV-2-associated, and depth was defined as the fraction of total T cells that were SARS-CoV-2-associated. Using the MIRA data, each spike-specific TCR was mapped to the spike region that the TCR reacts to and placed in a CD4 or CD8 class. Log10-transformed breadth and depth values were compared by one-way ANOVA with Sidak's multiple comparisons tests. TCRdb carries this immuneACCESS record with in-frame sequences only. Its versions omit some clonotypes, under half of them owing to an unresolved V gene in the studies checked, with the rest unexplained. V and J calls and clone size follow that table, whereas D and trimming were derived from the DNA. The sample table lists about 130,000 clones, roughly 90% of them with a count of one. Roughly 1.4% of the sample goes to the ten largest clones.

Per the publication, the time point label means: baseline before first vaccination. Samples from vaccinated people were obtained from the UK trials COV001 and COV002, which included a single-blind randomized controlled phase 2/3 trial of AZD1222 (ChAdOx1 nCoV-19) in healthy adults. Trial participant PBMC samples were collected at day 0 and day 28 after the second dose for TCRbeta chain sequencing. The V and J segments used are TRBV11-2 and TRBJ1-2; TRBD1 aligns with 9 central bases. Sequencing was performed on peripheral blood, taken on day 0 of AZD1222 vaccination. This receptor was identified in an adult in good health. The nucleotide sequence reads TGTGCCAGCAGCTTAGTTACAGGGGGCGCCGGAGCCTCGCATGGCTACACCTTC. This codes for CASSLVTGGAGASHGYTF.